The 5 T cell receptor beta chains listed next were all sequenced from one sample in a study of blood T cells in healthy people across ages. Then a second PCR, running roughly 7 to 11 cycles, was carried out with a sample-barcoded 5' primer and a J-beta primer mix. TCRdb recomputed calls from the 5' RACE reads with MiXCR, one row per CDR3 protein. The profile covers just over 1 million distinct CDR3 sequences, with under 55% appearing a single time and about 20% taken by the ten largest. The source material was blood. These receptors all stem from a woman aged 60-70 years in good health.

As for this clonotype: A much more abundant neighbour one base away suggests this may be a read error. This sequence joins TRBV7-9 and TRBJ2-1, with unresolved D. The V end lost 2 bases, the J end lost 10 bases, and 15 bases lay between the germline ends. This CDR3 has 14 residues. The germline V gene has CDR1 SEHNR and CDR2 FQNEAQ (reference sequence). DNA of the CDR3: TGTGCCAGCAGCTTACTAACGACCCCCTACGAGCAGTTCTTC. Translation: CASSLLTTPYEQFF.

The chain combines TRBV9 with TRBJ2-3, with TRBD2 identical over 7 bases. Germline V gene data show CDR1 as SGDLS and CDR2 as YYNGEE. V shed 0 bases and J 2 bases; nucleotides not matched to a gene: 6. This CDR3 has 16 amino acids. The CDR3 sequence is CASSVASGKLTDTQYF. The CDR3 DNA sequence: TGTGCCAGCAGCGTAGCTAGCGGCAAACTCACAGATACGCAGTATTTT.

This clonotype was detected a few times. The rearrangement links TRBV5-1 to TRBJ1-2, with 7 bases matching TRBD1. Germline CDR1 reads SGHRS; CDR2 reads YFSETQ. This CDR3 comprises 17 residues. Losses at the gene ends were 0 bases for V and 0 bases for J; bases not matched to a gene: 8. The CDR3 region is CASSLDSTGAANYGYTF. CDR3 nucleotide sequence: TGCGCCAGCAGCTTGGACTCAACAGGGGCGGCTAACTATGGCTACACCTTC.

CDR3 DNA: TGCAGCGGCCGGGACAGTGCCTACGAGCAGTACTTC. This translates into CSGRDSAYEQYF. This chain connects TRBV29-1 to TRBJ2-7, with TRBD1 identical over 7 bases. In germline, CDR1 is SQVTM, CDR2 ANQGSEA. The CDR3 loop spans 12 amino acids. Unmatched junction bases numbered 5, after V lost 7 bases and J lost 2 bases.

The chain has TRBV18 and TRBJ1-4; 7 bases are a match to TRBD1. The germline V gene encodes CDR1 KGHSH and CDR2 LQKENI. V was clipped by 0 bases and J by 8 bases; unmatched bases: 3. This CDR3 comprises 14 residues. CDR3 sequence: CASSPPTGREKLFF. The DNA of the CDR3 is TGTGCCAGCTCACCACCGACAGGGAGGGAAAAACTGTTTTTT.